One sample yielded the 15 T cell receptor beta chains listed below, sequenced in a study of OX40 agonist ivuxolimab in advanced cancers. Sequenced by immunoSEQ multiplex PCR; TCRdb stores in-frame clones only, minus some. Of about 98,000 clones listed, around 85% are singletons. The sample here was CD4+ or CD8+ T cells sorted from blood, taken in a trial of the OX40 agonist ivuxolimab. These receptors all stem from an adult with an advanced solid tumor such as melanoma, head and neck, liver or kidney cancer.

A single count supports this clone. Written as DNA, the CDR3 is TGTGCCAGCGGGATCAGCACCTACAATGAGCAGTTCTTC. Its translation is CASGISTYNEQFF. The chain links TRBV6-6 to TRBJ2-1; D unclear. The length of the CDR3 is 13 residues. The germline V gene has CDR1 MNHNY and CDR2 SVGAGI (reference sequence). The germline V and J ends were trimmed by 8 bases and 2 bases, with 10 bases remaining between them.

The CDR3 region is CASTVSGIRTDTQYF. CDR3 nucleotides: TGTGCCAGCACCGTAAGCGGAATCCGCACAGATACGCAGTATTTT. The J gene is TRBJ2-3, the V gene TRBV7-9, with D tentatively TRBD2 (5 bases). Germline CDR1 reads SEHNR; CDR2 reads FQNEAQ (reference sequence). The CDR3 runs 15 residues. V lost 7 bases and J lost 1, with 15 bases in between.

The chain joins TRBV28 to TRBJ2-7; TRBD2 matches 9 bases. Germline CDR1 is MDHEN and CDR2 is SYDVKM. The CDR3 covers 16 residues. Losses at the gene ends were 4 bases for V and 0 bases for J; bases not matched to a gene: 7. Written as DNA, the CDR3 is TGTGCCAGCAGTTCCCCCGGGACTAGCTTCTCCTACGAGCAGTACTTC. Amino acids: CASSSPGTSFSYEQYF.

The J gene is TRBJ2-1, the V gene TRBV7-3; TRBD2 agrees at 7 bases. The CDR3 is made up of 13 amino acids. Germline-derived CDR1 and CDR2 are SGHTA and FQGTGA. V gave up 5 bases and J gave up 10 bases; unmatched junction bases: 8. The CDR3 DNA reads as TGTGCCAGCAGCGATAGCGGGTTAGGCGAGCAGTTCTTC. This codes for CASSDSGLGEQFF.

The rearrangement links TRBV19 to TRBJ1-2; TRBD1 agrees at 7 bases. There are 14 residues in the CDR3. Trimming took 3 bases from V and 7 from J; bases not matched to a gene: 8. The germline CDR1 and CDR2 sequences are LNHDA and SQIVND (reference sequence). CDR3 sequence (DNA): TGTGCCAGTAGTATGGGAGACAGGGCCGTTGGCTACACCTTC. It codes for CASSMGDRAVGYTF.

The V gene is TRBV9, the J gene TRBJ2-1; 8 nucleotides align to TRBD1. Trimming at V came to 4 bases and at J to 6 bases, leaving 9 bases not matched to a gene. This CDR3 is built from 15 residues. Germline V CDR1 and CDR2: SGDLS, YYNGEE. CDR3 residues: CASSLSLTGGNEQFF. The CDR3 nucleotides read TGTGCCAGCAGCCTCAGCTTAACAGGGGGCAATGAGCAGTTCTTC.

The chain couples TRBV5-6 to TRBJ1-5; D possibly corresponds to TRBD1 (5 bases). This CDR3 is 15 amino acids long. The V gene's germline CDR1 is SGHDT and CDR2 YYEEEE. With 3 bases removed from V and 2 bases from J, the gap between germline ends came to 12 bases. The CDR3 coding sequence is TGTGCCAGCAGCTACGGGGGTCGTGGCAATCAGCCCCAGCATTTT. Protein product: CASSYGGRGNQPQHF.

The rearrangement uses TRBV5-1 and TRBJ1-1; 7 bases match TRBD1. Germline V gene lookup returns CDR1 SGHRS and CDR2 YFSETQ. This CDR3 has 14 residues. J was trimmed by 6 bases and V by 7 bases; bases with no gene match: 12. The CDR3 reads CASLESGTESEAFF. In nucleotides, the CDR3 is TGCGCCAGCCTCGAATCCGGGACAGAGTCTGAAGCTTTCTTT.

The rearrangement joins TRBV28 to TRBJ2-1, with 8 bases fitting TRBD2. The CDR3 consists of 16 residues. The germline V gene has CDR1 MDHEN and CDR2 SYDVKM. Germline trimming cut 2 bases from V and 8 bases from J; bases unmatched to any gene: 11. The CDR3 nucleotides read TGTGCCAGCAGTTTAGGGGGGAGCGGGAGTAGCCATGAGCAGTTCTTC. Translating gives CASSLGGSGSSHEQFF.

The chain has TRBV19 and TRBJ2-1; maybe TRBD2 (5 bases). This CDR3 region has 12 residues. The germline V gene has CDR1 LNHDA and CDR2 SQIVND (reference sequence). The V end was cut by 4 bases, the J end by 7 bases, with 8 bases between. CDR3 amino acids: CASSRGKNEQFF. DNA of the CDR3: TGTGCCAGTAGTAGAGGGAAAAATGAGCAGTTCTTC.

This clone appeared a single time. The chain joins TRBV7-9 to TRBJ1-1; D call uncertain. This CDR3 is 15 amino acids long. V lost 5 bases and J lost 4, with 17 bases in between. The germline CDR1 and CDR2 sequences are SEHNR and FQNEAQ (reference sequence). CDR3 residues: CASSPYQGMTTEAFF. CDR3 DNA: TGTGCCAGCAGCCCGTACCAAGGGATGACCACTGAAGCTTTCTTT.

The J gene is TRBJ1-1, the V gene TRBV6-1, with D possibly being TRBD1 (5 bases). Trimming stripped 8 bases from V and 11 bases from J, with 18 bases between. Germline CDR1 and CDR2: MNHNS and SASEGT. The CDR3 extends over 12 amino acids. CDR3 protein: CASFRDDARAFF. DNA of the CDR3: TGTGCCAGCTTCCGGGACGATGCTCGGGCTTTCTTT.

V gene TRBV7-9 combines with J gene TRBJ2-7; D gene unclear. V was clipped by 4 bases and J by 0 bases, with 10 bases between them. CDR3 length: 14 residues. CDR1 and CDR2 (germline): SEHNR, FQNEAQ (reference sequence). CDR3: CASSSRASSYEQYF. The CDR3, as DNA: TGTGCCAGCAGCTCCCGGGCTTCCTCCTACGAGCAGTACTTC.

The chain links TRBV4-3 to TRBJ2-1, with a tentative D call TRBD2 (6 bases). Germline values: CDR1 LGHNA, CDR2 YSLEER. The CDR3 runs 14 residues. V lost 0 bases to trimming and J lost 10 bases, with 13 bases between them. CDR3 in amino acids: CASSQDYGREEQFF. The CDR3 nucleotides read TGCGCCAGCAGCCAAGATTATGGACGGGAGGAGCAGTTCTTC.

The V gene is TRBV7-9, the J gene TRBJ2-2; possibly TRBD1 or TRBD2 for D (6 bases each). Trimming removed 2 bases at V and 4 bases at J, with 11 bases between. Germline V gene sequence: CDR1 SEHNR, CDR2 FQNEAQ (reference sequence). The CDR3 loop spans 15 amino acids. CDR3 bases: TGTGCCAGCAGCTTACGGGGGCCGGGCACCGGGGAGCTGTTTTTT. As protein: CASSLRGPGTGELFF. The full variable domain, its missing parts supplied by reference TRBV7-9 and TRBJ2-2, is DTGVSQNPRHKITKRGQNVTFRCDPISEHNRLYWYRQTLGQGPEFLTYFQNEAQLEKSRLLSDRFSAERPKGSFSTLEIQRTEQGDSAMYLCASSLRGPGTGELFFGEGSRLTVL.